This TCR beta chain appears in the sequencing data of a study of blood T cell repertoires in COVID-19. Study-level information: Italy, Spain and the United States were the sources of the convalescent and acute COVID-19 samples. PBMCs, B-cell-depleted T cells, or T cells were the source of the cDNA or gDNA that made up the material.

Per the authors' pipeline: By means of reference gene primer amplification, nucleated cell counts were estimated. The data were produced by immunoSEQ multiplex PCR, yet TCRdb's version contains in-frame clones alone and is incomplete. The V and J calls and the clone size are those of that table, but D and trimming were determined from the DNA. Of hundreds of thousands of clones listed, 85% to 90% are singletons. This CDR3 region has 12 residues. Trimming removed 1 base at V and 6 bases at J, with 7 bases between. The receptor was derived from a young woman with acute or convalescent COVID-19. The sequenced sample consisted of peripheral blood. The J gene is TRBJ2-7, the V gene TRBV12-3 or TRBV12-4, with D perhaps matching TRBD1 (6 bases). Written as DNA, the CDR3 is TGTGCCAGCAGTTTAGGGGGGCCCGAGCAGTACTTC. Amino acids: CASSLGGPEQYF.